A selection of T cell receptor beta chains follows, all from one sample in a study of cytomegalovirus exposure and HLA in healthy donors. The table came from immunoSEQ multiplex PCR; TCRdb's copy has only in-frame clones and leaves some out. The top ten hold 5% to 5.5% of the sample, which has roughly 150,000 clones, approximately 73% seen once. Sequenced sample: PBMCs. Receptors were obtained from a woman in her late teens or twenties in good health and CMV-seropositive. Each CDR3 is given with its conserved first and last residue. The order of the fields is CDR3 DNA, CDR3 protein, clone size, V gene, D gene, J gene. A D gene is named only where the DNA matches it firmly. Clone size is stated in some rows and not others, as once, few, many or a class when expanded.

CDR3 DNA: TGTGCCAGCAGTTCAGGGGAATCCTACGAGCAGTACTTC; CDR3 protein: CASSSGESYEQYF; clone size: .; V gene: TRBV6-5; D gene: .; J gene: TRBJ2-7
CDR3 DNA: TGTGCCACGGGGACTTCGAACACCGGGGAGCTGTTTTTT; CDR3 protein: CATGTSNTGELFF; clone size: once; V gene: TRBV6-1; D gene: .; J gene: TRBJ2-2
CDR3 DNA: TGTGCCAGCTCACCCCCAGGGGGAAGCGATCAGCCCCAGCATTTT; CDR3 protein: CASSPPGGSDQPQHF; clone size: .; V gene: TRBV18; D gene: TRBD1; J gene: TRBJ1-5
CDR3 DNA: TGCGCCAGCAGCCAAAGACTAGCGGGGGGTCCCCAAGAGACCCAGTACTTC; CDR3 protein: CASSQRLAGGPQETQYF; clone size: .; V gene: TRBV4-1; D gene: TRBD2; J gene: TRBJ2-5
CDR3 DNA: TGTGCCAGCAGCTTACGGCTAGGCTACGAGCAGTACTTC; CDR3 protein: CASSLRLGYEQYF; clone size: .; V gene: TRBV7-6; D gene: .; J gene: TRBJ2-7
CDR3 DNA: TGCGCCAGCAGCTTGGGCGGGGGCACAGATACGCAGTATTTT; CDR3 protein: CASSLGGGTDTQYF; clone size: .; V gene: TRBV5-1; D gene: .; J gene: TRBJ2-3
CDR3 DNA: TGTGCCAGCAGCGTAGAAGGGGCCCGCACAGATACGCAGTATTTT; CDR3 protein: CASSVEGARTDTQYF; clone size: .; V gene: TRBV9; D gene: .; J gene: TRBJ2-3
CDR3 DNA: TGTGCCAGCAGTCCTGGACTGGTCTACAATGAGCAGTTCTTC; CDR3 protein: CASSPGLVYNEQFF; clone size: .; V gene: TRBV6-5; D gene: .; J gene: TRBJ2-1
CDR3 DNA: TGTGCCAGCAGCTTAAACCCCAGCTATGGCTACACCTTC; CDR3 protein: CASSLNPSYGYTF; clone size: once; V gene: TRBV11-2; D gene: .; J gene: TRBJ1-2
CDR3 DNA: TGTGCCAGCAACGGACAGAGGTATAGCAATCAGCCCCAGCATTTT; CDR3 protein: CASNGQRYSNQPQHF; clone size: .; V gene: TRBV28; D gene: .; J gene: TRBJ1-5
CDR3 DNA: TGTGCCAGCAGTTTAGCAGGTGCCTACAATGAGCAGTTCTTC; CDR3 protein: CASSLAGAYNEQFF; clone size: .; V gene: TRBV27; D gene: .; J gene: TRBJ2-1
CDR3 DNA: TGTGCCAGCAGTTCACCAGGGGCAGGTAGCAGGGAAAAACTGTTTTTT; CDR3 protein: CASSSPGAGSREKLFF; clone size: once; V gene: TRBV27; D gene: .; J gene: TRBJ1-4
CDR3 DNA: TGTGCCAGCAGCTTAGGAGGACAGGGCGCTGAAGCTTTCTTT; CDR3 protein: CASSLGGQGAEAFF; clone size: once; V gene: TRBV7-8; D gene: TRBD1; J gene: TRBJ1-1
CDR3 DNA: TGTGCCAGCAGCGACGCAGGACAGGGGGACCCTGAAGCTTTCTTT; CDR3 protein: CASSDAGQGDPEAFF; clone size: .; V gene: TRBV6-6; D gene: TRBD1; J gene: TRBJ1-1
CDR3 DNA: TGTGCCATCAGTGAGTCGGGGGAGACAGGGATGTCAGAGACCCAGTACTTC; CDR3 protein: CAISESGETGMSETQYF; clone size: .; V gene: TRBV10-3; D gene: TRBD1; J gene: TRBJ2-5
CDR3 DNA: TGTGCCAGCAGTGCCCGTGGAGTCAGGGATGAGGCTTTCTTT; CDR3 protein: CASSARGVRDEAFF; clone size: .; V gene: TRBV25-1; D gene: .; J gene: TRBJ1-1
CDR3 DNA: TGTGCCAGCTCACCATTCCGGGAAGCGAACACTGAAGCTTTCTTT; CDR3 protein: CASSPFREANTEAFF; clone size: .; V gene: TRBV18; D gene: .; J gene: TRBJ1-1
CDR3 DNA: TGTGCCAGCAGTGACCGGGACAGGGAAGATCAGCCCCAGCATTTT; CDR3 protein: CASSDRDREDQPQHF; clone size: .; V gene: TRBV28; D gene: TRBD1; J gene: TRBJ1-5
CDR3 DNA: TGCAGCGTTCAGGGAGACAGGGCGTTAGCTAACTATGGCTACACCTTC; CDR3 protein: CSVQGDRALANYGYTF; clone size: .; V gene: TRBV29-1; D gene: TRBD1; J gene: TRBJ1-2
CDR3 DNA: TGCGCCAGCAGCTTGGCAGGAGAGGGTGGCTACACCTTC; CDR3 protein: CASSLAGEGGYTF; clone size: .; V gene: TRBV5-1; D gene: .; J gene: TRBJ1-2
CDR3 DNA: TGCAGCGTTGAGCCCCAGGGCGCATCCTACAATGAGCAGTTCTTC; CDR3 protein: CSVEPQGASYNEQFF; clone size: few; V gene: TRBV29-1; D gene: .; J gene: TRBJ2-1
CDR3 DNA: TGTGCCAGCAGCTTGGTATGGGACAGGGGTTTTGAAAAACTGTTTTTT; CDR3 protein: CASSLVWDRGFEKLFF; clone size: .; V gene: TRBV5-5; D gene: TRBD1; J gene: TRBJ1-4